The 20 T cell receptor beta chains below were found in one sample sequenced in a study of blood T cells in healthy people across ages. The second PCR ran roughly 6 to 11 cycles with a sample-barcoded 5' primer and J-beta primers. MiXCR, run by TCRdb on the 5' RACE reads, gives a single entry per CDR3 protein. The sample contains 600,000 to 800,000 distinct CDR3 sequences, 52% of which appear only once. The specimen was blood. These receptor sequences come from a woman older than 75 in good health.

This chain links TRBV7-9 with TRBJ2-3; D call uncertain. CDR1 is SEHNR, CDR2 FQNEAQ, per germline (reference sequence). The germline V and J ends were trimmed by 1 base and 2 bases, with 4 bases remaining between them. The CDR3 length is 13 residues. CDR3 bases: TGTGCCAGCAGCTTAGACACCACAGATACGCAGTATTTT. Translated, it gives CASSLDTTDTQYF.

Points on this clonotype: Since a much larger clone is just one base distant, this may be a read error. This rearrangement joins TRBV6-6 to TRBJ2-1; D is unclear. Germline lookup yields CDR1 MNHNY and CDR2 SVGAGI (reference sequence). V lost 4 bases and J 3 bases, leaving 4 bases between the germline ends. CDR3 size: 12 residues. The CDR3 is CASSWVYNEQFF. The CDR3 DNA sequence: TGTGCCAGCAGTTGGGTCTACAATGAGCAGTTCTTC.

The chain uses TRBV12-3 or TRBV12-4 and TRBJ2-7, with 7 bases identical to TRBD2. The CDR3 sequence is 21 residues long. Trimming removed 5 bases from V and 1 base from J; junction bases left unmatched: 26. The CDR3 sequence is CASSPIRGRFGDRRGSYEQYF. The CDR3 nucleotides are TGTGCCAGCAGTCCTATACGGGGCCGGTTTGGAGATCGGCGGGGGTCCTACGAGCAGTACTTC.

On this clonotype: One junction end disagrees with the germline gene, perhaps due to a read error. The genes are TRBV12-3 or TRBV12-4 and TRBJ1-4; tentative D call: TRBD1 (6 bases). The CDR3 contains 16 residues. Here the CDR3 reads CASRLGGAPGNEKLFF. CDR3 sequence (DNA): TGCGCCAGCAGGCTAGGGGGGGCACCTGGAAATGAAAAACTGTTTTTT.

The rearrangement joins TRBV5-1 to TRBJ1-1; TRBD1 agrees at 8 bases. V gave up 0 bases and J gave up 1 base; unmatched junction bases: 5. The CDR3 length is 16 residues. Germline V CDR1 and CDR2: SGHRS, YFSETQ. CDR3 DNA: TGCGCCAGCAGCTTGGCAGGGGGCCGGGCGAACACTGAAGCTTTCTTT. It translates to CASSLAGGRANTEAFF.

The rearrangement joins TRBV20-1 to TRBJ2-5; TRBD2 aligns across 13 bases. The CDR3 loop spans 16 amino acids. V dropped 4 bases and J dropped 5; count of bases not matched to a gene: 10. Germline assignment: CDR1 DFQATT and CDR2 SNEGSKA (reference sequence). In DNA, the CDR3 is TGCAGTGCTAACCCTGGACTAGCGGGGGAGGTGGAGACCCAGTACTTC. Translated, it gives CSANPGLAGEVETQYF.

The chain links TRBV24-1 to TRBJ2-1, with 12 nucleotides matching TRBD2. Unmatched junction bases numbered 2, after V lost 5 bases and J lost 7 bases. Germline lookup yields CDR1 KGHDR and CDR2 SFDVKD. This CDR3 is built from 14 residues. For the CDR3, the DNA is TGTGCCACCAGTGCTCTAGCGGGGGGGAATGAGCAGTTCTTC. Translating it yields CATSALAGGNEQFF.

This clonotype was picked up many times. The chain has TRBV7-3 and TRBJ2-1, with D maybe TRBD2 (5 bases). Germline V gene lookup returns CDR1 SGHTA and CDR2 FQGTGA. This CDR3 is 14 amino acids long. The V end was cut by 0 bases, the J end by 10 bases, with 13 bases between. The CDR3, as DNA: TGTGCCAGCAGCTTAACACCCGGACTGCCAGAGCAGTTCTTC. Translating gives CASSLTPGLPEQFF.

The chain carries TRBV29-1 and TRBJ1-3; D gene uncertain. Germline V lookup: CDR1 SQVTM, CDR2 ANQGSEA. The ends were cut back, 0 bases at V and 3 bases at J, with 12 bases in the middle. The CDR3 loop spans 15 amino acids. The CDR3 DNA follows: TGCAGCGTTGAAGAGCTGACGGCACTTGGAAACACCATATATTTT. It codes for CSVEELTALGNTIYF.

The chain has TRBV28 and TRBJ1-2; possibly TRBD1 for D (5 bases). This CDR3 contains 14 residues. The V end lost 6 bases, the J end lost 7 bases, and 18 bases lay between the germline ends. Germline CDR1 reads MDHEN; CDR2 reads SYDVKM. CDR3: CASSLLAGLLGYTF. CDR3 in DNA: TGTGCCAGCAGCCTCCTGGCGGGGCTGCTTGGCTACACCTTC.

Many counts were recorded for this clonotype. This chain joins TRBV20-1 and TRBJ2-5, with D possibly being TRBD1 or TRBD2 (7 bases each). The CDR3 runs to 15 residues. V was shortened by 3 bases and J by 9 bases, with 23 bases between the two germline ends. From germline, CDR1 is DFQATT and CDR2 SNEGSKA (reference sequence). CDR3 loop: CSASQTGRIGRAQYF. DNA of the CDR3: TGCAGTGCTAGTCAGACAGGGAGAATTGGGAGGGCCCAGTACTTC.

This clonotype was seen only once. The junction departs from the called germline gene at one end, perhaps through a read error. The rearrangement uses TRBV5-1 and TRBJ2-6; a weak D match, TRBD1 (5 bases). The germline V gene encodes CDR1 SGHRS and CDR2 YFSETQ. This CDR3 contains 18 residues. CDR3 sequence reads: CASSSGPEVFSGANVLPF. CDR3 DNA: TGCGCCAGCAGCTCAGGACCAGAGGTTTTCTCTGGGGCCAACGTCCTGCCTTTC.

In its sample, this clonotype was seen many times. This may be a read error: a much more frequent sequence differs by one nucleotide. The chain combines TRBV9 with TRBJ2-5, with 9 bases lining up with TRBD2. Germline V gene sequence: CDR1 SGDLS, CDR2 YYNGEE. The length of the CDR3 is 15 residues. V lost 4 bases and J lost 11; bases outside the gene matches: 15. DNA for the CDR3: TGTGCCAGCAGCTTTAGCGGGAGTTCTGGAGATGAGCAGTACTTC. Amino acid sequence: CASSFSGSSGDEQYF.

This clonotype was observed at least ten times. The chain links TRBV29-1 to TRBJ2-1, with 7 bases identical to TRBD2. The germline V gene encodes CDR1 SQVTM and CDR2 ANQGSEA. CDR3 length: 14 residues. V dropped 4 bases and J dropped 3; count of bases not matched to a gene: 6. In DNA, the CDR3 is TGCAGCGTTGGATGGGGGGGGGGCTACAATGAGCAGTTCTTC. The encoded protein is CSVGWGGGYNEQFF.

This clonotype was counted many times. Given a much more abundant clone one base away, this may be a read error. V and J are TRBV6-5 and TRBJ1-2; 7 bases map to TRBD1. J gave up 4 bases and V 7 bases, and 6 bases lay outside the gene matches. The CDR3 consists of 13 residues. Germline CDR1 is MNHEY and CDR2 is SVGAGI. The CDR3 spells CASKVTGTYGYTF. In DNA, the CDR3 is TGTGCCAGCAAAGTGACAGGGACCTATGGCTACACCTTC.

The CDR3 region has the DNA TGTGCCACCAGCAGGGGACGGACCTCTAGCACAGATACGCAGTATTTT. It is translated as CATSRGRTSSTDTQYF. The chain links TRBV15 to TRBJ2-3; D might be TRBD1 or TRBD2, each matching 5 bases. With 3 bases removed from V and 0 bases from J, the gap between germline ends came to 13 bases. The CDR3 totals 16 residues. Germline CDR1 is LNHNV and CDR2 is YYDKDF (reference sequence).

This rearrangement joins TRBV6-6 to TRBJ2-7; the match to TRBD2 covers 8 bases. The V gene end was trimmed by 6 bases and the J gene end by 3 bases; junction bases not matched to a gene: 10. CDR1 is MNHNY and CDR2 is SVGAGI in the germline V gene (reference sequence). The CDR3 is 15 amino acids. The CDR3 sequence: CASRDREGGVYEQYF. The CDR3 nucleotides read TGTGCCAGCAGGGACCGGGAGGGTGGGGTCTACGAGCAGTACTTC.

CDR3 sequence reads: CASKKTDSYGYTF. The CDR3 nucleotides read TGTGCCAGCAAAAAGACGGATTCTTATGGCTACACCTTC. The chain recombines TRBV12-3 or TRBV12-4 with TRBJ1-2; no definite D call. The CDR3 runs to 13 residues. V was shortened by 7 bases and J by 5 bases, with 14 bases between the two germline ends.

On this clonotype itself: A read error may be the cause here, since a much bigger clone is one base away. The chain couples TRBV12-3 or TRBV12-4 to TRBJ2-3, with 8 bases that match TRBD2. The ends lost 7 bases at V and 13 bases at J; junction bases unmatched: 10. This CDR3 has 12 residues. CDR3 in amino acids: CASNPTSGEKYF. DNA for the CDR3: TGTGCCAGCAATCCTACTAGCGGCGAGAAGTATTTT.

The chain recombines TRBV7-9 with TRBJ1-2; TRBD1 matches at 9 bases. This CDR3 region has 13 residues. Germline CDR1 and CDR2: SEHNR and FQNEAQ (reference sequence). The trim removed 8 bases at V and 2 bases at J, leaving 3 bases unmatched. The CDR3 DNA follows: TGTGCCAGCGGACAGGGGATGAACTATGGCTACACCTTC. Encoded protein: CASGQGMNYGYTF.